A selection of T cell receptor beta chains follows, all from one sample in a study of cytomegalovirus exposure and HLA in healthy donors. Only in-frame clones appear in the TCRdb table, and some are missing; sequencing was by immunoSEQ multiplex PCR. The sample has some 170,000 clones, about nine tenths seen once; the top ten hold over 9%. The sample consisted of PBMCs. The receptors here all came from a woman aged 18 to 35 in good health and CMV-seropositive. The CDR3 runs from the conserved cysteine through the conserved F or W. D genes are given only for firm matches. Rows give clone size only sometimes, using once, few, many, or a class for an expanded clone.

D	V	J	size	DNA	CDR3
-	TRBV7-3	TRBJ2-1	-	TGTGCCAGCAGCTCTAAGGGACTCTCCAATGAGCAGTTCTTC	CASSSKGLSNEQFF
TRBD2	TRBV9	TRBJ2-2	-	TGTGCCAGCAGCGCTAGCGGGACGAACACCGGGGAGCTGTTTTTT	CASSASGTNTGELFF
TRBD2	TRBV16	TRBJ2-7	once	TGTGCCAGCAGCCAATCTAGCGGGGGCCACTACGAGCAGTACTTC	CASSQSSGGHYEQYF
-	TRBV4-1	TRBJ2-3	-	TGCGCCAGCAGCCAAGCCGCTCGTAGAGGGAGGAGTGCAGATACGCAGTATTTT	CASSQAARRGRSADTQYF
-	TRBV18	TRBJ2-7	-	TGTGCCAGCTCACCGGAGGGTGGCCGCATCTCCTACGAGCAGTACTTC	CASSPEGGRISYEQYF
-	TRBV19	TRBJ1-5	-	TGTGCCAGTAGCCTCGAACTTACTCGGGGCAATCAGCCCCAGCATTTT	CASSLELTRGNQPQHF
-	TRBV4-3	TRBJ2-7	-	TGCGCCAGCAGCCAAGCCTACCGCGGACACGAAAGCTCCTACGAGCAGTACTTC	CASSQAYRGHESSYEQYF
TRBD2	TRBV11-3	TRBJ2-2	-	TGTGCCAGCAGCCCCCAGCTAGCGGGAGGGGCCACCGGGGAGCTGTTTTTT	CASSPQLAGGATGELFF
-	TRBV5-4	TRBJ2-3	-	TGTGCCAGCAGCGTGTTTACTAGCACAGATACGCAGTATTTT	CASSVFTSTDTQYF
TRBD1	TRBV5-1	TRBJ1-2	-	TGCGCCAGCAGCCTAAAAGGACAGGGAAGCTATGGCTACACCTTC	CASSLKGQGSYGYTF
TRBD2	TRBV9	TRBJ2-1	-	TGTGCCAGCAGCGTAGCGGGAGGATCCTACAATGAGCAGTTCTTC	CASSVAGGSYNEQFF
TRBD2	TRBV7-3	TRBJ2-3	once	TGTGCCAGCAGCCCGAAGTTTAGCGGGTACACTAGCACAGATACGCAGTATTTT	CASSPKFSGYTSTDTQYF
TRBD1	TRBV7-2	TRBJ2-3	-	TGTGCCAGCAGCTCGACAGGGTATACGCAGTATTTT	CASSSTGYTQYF
TRBD1	TRBV9	TRBJ2-7	-	TGTGCCAGCAGCCCTAGACAGGGTTTCCACGAGCAGTACTTC	CASSPRQGFHEQYF
-	TRBV28	TRBJ2-7	-	TGTGCCAGCAGAACGACAGACGACGAGCAGTACTTC	CASRTTDDEQYF
TRBD1	TRBV10-3	TRBJ2-1	-	TGTGCCATCCAACAGGGGGCTGGTAATGAGCAGTTCTTC	CAIQQGAGNEQFF
-	TRBV11-1	TRBJ2-1	-	TGTGCCAGCAGCTTAAACAGGGTTATCGATGAGCAGTTCTTC	CASSLNRVIDEQFF
-	TRBV10-3	TRBJ2-7	-	TGTGCCATCAGTGGTCGGACAACTTACGAGCAGTACTTC	CAISGRTTYEQYF
TRBD1	TRBV7-8	TRBJ1-2	-	TGTGCCAGCAGCTCCACTCGGACAGGCGCTAACTATGGCTACACCTTC	CASSSTRTGANYGYTF
TRBD1	TRBV7-2	TRBJ1-2	-	TGTGCCAGCAGCTTAACGGGACAGGGGTTTGTTGGCTACACCTTC	CASSLTGQGFVGYTF
TRBD1	TRBV7-7	TRBJ2-5	-	TGTGCTAGCAGCTTGGGCCGCCAGGGACAGGGTGGAGAGACCCAGTACTTC	CASSLGRQGQGGETQYF
-	TRBV19	TRBJ2-7	-	TGTGCCAGTAGTATAACGGGAGTCTCCTACGAGCAGTACTTC	CASSITGVSYEQYF
TRBD1	TRBV18	TRBJ2-7	-	TGTGCCAGCTCACCACCGGGACAGGACTACGAGCAGTACTTC	CASSPPGQDYEQYF
-	TRBV5-4	TRBJ1-5	-	TGTGCCAGCAGCAAAGCGAAAGGGGAACCCCAGCATTTT	CASSKAKGEPQHF
-	TRBV9	TRBJ2-5	-	TGTGCCAGCAGCGCGTCGGGGGTGAGCGACGAGACCCAGTACTTC	CASSASGVSDETQYF
-	TRBV6-4	TRBJ1-2	-	TGTGCCAGCAGTCCCACAGGGATAAACTATGGCTACACCTTC	CASSPTGINYGYTF
TRBD1	TRBV2	TRBJ1-1	-	TGTGCCAGAGAAAGACAGGGGGCCGGCACTGAAGCTTTCTTT	CARERQGAGTEAFF
TRBD2	TRBV2	TRBJ2-7	-	TGTGCCAGCATTGAGACTAGCGGGACCTACGAGCAGTACTTC	CASIETSGTYEQYF
-	TRBV7-8	TRBJ1-2	-	TGTGCCAGCAGCTTAGCGCCGACAGATGACTATGGCTACACCTTC	CASSLAPTDDYGYTF
-	TRBV5-1	TRBJ2-2	-	TGCGCCAGCAGCCTCCAGACAGAATGGAACACCGGGGAGCTGTTTTTT	CASSLQTEWNTGELFF
-	TRBV5-1	TRBJ2-7	-	TGCGCCAGCAGCCCTGGAGGGTCGGCTGGATCCTACGAGCAGTACTTC	CASSPGGSAGSYEQYF
-	TRBV29-1	TRBJ2-7	-	TGCAGCGTTGTTGATGGAATAGCCCTCTACGAGCAGTACTTC	CSVVDGIALYEQYF
TRBD1	TRBV9	TRBJ1-3	-	TGTGCCAGCAGCCCGAGGACAGGGGGTTTCGGAAACACCATATATTTT	CASSPRTGGFGNTIYF
-	TRBV10-2	TRBJ2-7	-	TGCGCCAGCAGTGAGTCGACTATTCCCGGAGAGCAGTACTTC	CASSESTIPGEQYF
-	TRBV5-6	TRBJ1-4	-	TGTGCCAGCAGCTCTCAGGGGTTCCCTAATGAAAAACTGTTTTTT	CASSSQGFPNEKLFF
TRBD2	TRBV25-1	TRBJ2-7	-	TGTGCCAGCAGTGTGAGCGGGGGCTTTGTCGAGCAGTACTTC	CASSVSGGFVEQYF
-	TRBV28	TRBJ2-2	-	TGTGCCAGCAGTTTCTTTACGGTAATCGGGGAGCTGTTTTTT	CASSFFTVIGELFF
-	TRBV28	TRBJ1-3	once	TGTGCCAGCAGTTTCCAGGGGCCTGGAAACACCATATATTTT	CASSFQGPGNTIYF
TRBD1	TRBV7-9	TRBJ1-2	-	TGTGCCAGCAGCCTGACAGGGGGCCGGAACTATGGCTACACCTTC	CASSLTGGRNYGYTF
-	TRBV7-2	TRBJ1-1	-	TGTGCCAGCAGCTTCGGACATGGAGCTTTCTTT	CASSFGHGAFF
TRBD1	TRBV5-1	TRBJ2-1	-	TGCGCCAGCAGCTGGACAGGTTCGGCTCACCGTACTACGAATGAGCAGTTCTTC	CASSWTGSAHRTTNEQFF
-	TRBV27	TRBJ2-5	-	TGTGCCAGCAGTTTATGGGGCCACCAAGAGACCCAGTACTTC	CASSLWGHQETQYF
TRBD1	TRBV11-2	TRBJ2-3	-	TGTGCCAGCAGGCCCACAGGGGAGAGGCAGTATTTT	CASRPTGERQYF
-	TRBV4-2	TRBJ1-5	-	TGTGCCAGCAGCCAAGAAGCAGGGAGGTGGCAGCCCCAGCATTTT	CASSQEAGRWQPQHF
TRBD2	TRBV4-1	TRBJ2-7	-	TGCGCCAGCAGCCAAGATTGGGTTCGCCTAGCGGGAGAGCTATCCGAGCAGTACTTC	CASSQDWVRLAGELSEQYF
-	TRBV15	TRBJ1-5	-	TGTGCCACCAGCCCCCTGCCACGGAATCAGCCCCAGCATTTT	CATSPLPRNQPQHF
TRBD1	TRBV6-5	TRBJ1-1	-	TGTGCCAGCAGTTACTCGGGGGACAGATCAAACACTGAAGCTTTCTTT	CASSYSGDRSNTEAFF
TRBD1	TRBV2	TRBJ2-5	-	TGTGCCAGCAGTGGGACAGGTTCGGGCGAGACCCAGTACTTC	CASSGTGSGETQYF
-	TRBV10-1	TRBJ1-1	once	TGCGCCAGCAGTGAGTCTGGAGCGGTGGGTGATTGGAGGCCTGCTTTCTTT	CASSESGAVGDWRPAFF
TRBD1	TRBV27	TRBJ1-2	-	TGTGCCAGCGCAACCGACAGGGGGATGTACTATGGCTACACCTTC	CASATDRGMYYGYTF
TRBD2	TRBV5-1	TRBJ2-7	-	TGCGCCAGCAGCGGACTAGCGACAAGCTCCTACGAGCAGTACTTC	CASSGLATSSYEQYF
-	TRBV11-3	TRBJ1-1	-	TGTGCCAGCAGCCACGGAGAGAACACTGAAGCTTTCTTT	CASSHGENTEAFF
TRBD1	TRBV30	TRBJ1-5	-	TGTGCCTGGTCGACAGGGGGCAATCAGCCCCAGCATTTT	CAWSTGGNQPQHF
-	TRBV5-1	TRBJ2-7	-	TGCGCCAGCAGCCTGAATAGGGACATCGGCGAGCAGTACTTC	CASSLNRDIGEQYF
TRBD2	TRBV7-2	TRBJ2-3	-	TGTGCCAGCAGCTTATGGCGGGAGAAAGATACGCAGTATTTT	CASSLWREKDTQYF
TRBD2	TRBV10-3	TRBJ2-7	-	TGTGCCATCAGTGACGGCCTAGCGGGAGGATACGAGCAGTACTTC	CAISDGLAGGYEQYF
-	TRBV4-3	TRBJ2-3	once	TGCGCCAGCAGCCAAGAGAGGCGTTTCTCAGATACGCAGTATTTT	CASSQERRFSDTQYF
TRBD2	TRBV4-1	TRBJ2-7	-	TGCGCCAGCAGCCACCCACTAGCGGGAGGGAACGAGCAGTACTTC	CASSHPLAGGNEQYF
-	TRBV28	TRBJ2-7	-	TGTGCCACCGGGACACATTACGAGCAGTACTTC	CATGTHYEQYF